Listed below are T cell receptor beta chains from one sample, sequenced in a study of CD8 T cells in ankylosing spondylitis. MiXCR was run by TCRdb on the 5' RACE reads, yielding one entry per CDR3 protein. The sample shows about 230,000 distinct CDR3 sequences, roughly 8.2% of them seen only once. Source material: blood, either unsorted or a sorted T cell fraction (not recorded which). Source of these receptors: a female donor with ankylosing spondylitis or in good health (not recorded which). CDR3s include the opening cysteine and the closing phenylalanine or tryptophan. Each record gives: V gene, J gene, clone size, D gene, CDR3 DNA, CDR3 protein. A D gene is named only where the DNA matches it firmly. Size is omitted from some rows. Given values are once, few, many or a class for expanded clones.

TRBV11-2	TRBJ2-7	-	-	TGTGCCAGCAGTTCCCCGAGGGGGAGGTCGTGGGAGCAGTACTTC	CASSSPRGRSWEQYF
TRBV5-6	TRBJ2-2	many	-	TGTGCCAGCAGCTTACCTCTGTCGAGTAGCGGGGAGCTGTTTTTT	CASSLPLSSSGELFF
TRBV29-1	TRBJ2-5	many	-	TGCAGCGTTGAAGGGCCTGGACCCTCGGGTATGGAGACCCAGTACTTC	CSVEGPGPSGMETQYF
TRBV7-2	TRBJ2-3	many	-	TGTGCCAGCAGCTTAGCAGCTGCGTTTACTAGCACAGATACGCAGTATTTT	CASSLAAAFTSTDTQYF
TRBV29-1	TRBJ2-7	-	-	TGCAGCGTTGGCCGCGCGGGAAGACTCTCCTACGAGCAGTACTTC	CSVGRAGRLSYEQYF
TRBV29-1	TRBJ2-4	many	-	TGCAGCGTTGAATGGGTACTAGCCAAAAACATTCAGTACTTC	CSVEWVLAKNIQYF
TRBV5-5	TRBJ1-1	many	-	TGTGCCAGCAGCTCACCACTGAACACTGAAGCTTTCTTT	CASSSPLNTEAFF
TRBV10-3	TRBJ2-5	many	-	TGTGCCGTTACCCCGGGCCCTACTGAAGAGGCCCAGTACTTC	CAVTPGPTEEAQYF
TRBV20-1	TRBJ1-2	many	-	TGCAGTGCTAAGGTCAACTATGGCTACACCTTC	CSAKVNYGYTF
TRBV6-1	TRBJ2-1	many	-	TGTGCCAGCGGACGAGAGAGCCCGTACAATGAGCAGTTCTTC	CASGRESPYNEQFF
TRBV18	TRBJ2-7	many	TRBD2	TGTGCCAGCTCACCGGGACTAGCGGGAGGCTACGAGCAGTACTTC	CASSPGLAGGYEQYF
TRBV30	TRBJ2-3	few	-	TGTGCCTGGAGACTCAGCACAGATACGCAGTATTTT	CAWRLSTDTQYF
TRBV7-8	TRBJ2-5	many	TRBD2	TGTGCCAGCAGCCTTCGACTAGCGGGAGGGCCCGGGGAGACCCAGTACTTC	CASSLRLAGGPGETQYF
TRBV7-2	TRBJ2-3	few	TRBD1	TGTGCCAGCAGCCAGACAGGGCCAGATACGCAGTATTTT	CASSQTGPDTQYF
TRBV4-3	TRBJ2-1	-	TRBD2	TGCGCCAGCAGCCAAGAACTAGCGGGAGTTGTTGGTGAGCAGTTCTTC	CASSQELAGVVGEQFF
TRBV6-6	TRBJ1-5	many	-	TGTGCCAGCATTCAAGGGGGCAATCAGCCCCAGCATTTT	CASIQGGNQPQHF
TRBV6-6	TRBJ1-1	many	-	TGTGCCAGCGGGGAAACTAGGGCTTTCTTT	CASGETRAFF
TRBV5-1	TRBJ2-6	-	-	TGCGCCAGCAGCATCTTTAGCGGTGGCTTTGGGGCCAACGTCCTGACTTTC	CASSIFSGGFGANVLTF
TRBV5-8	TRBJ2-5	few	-	TGTGCCAGCAGCTTCGGTGGGGGAACAGCCCAAGGAGAGACCCAGTACTTC	CASSFGGGTAQGETQYF
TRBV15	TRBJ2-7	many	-	TGTGCCACCAGCACTAAGACGGTCTACGAGCAGTACTTC	CATSTKTVYEQYF
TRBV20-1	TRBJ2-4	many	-	TGCAGTGCTAGAGGGCGGCAGGGGCAAAACATTCAGTACTTC	CSARGRQGQNIQYF
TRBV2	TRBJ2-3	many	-	TGTGCCAGCGAACCGGGACTGGGGATAATAGATACGCAGTATTTT	CASEPGLGIIDTQYF
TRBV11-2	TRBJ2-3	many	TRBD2	TGTGCCAGCAGCTTAGTCCCCAACCTGGGAGGGACGGGCGGTACGCAGTATTTT	CASSLVPNLGGTGGTQYF
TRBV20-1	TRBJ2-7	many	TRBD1	TGCAGTGCTAACAACCTGGACAGGGCTTCCTACGAGCAGTACTTC	CSANNLDRASYEQYF
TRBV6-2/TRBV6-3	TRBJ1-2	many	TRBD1	TGTGCCAGCAGCCGGACAGGAGATCTCTATGGCTACACCTTC	CASSRTGDLYGYTF
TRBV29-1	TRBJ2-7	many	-	TGCAGCGTTGTTCTGGGAGGAGGTTCCTACGAGCAGTACTTC	CSVVLGGGSYEQYF
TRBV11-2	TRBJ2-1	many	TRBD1	TGTGCCAGCAGCTTAGACAGGGGGAACCTGGATGAGCAGTTCTTC	CASSLDRGNLDEQFF
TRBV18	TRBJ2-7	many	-	TGTGCCAGCTCCGCCTCAGGACAGTTCTACGAGCAGTACTTC	CASSASGQFYEQYF
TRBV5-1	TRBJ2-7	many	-	TGCGCCAGCAGCTTGGATTACTCCTACGAGCAGTACTTC	CASSLDYSYEQYF
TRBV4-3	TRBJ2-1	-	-	TGCGCCAGCAGCCTACGGAGAAGCTCCTACAATGAGCAGTTCTTC	CASSLRRSSYNEQFF
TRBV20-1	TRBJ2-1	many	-	TGCAGTGCTAGAGATAGAGACCCCTACAATGAGCAGTTCTTC	CSARDRDPYNEQFF
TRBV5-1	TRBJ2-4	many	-	TGCGCCAGCAGGAGAATAGGTGGCCCGGACATTCAGTACTTC	CASRRIGGPDIQYF
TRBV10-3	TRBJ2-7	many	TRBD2	TGTGCCACTTCCGGGACTAGCGGCTCCTACGAGCAGTACTTC	CATSGTSGSYEQYF
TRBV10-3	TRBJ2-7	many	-	TGTGCCATCAGTGAGTCGACGGGACGCTCCCCCTACGAGCAGTACTTC	CAISESTGRSPYEQYF
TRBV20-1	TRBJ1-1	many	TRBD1	TGCAGTGCTAGTCCTCCAGGGGGTTCTTTCTTT	CSASPPGGSFF
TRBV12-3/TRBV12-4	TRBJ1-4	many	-	TGTGCCAGCAGCCTGTGGGGTGAAAAACTGTTTTTT	CASSLWGEKLFF
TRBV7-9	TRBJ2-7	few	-	TGTGCCAGCAGCTTAGCAGTCCATCCCTACGAGCAGTACTTC	CASSLAVHPYEQYF
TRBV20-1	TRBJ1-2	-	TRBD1	TGCAGTGCTGATCTTTTGACAGGGGACTATATCTATGGCTACACCTTC	CSADLLTGDYIYGYTF
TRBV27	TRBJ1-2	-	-	TGTGCCAGCAGTTTAAATGGTTTGGGTGGCTACACCTTC	CASSLNGLGGYTF
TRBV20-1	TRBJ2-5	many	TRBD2	TGCAGTGTCCGGAGACTAGCGGGGCAAGAGACCCAGTACTTC	CSVRRLAGQETQYF
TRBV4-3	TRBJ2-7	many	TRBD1	TGCGCCAGCAGCCAAGACTGGGACAGTTCCTACGAGCAGTACTTC	CASSQDWDSSYEQYF
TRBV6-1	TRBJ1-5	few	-	TGTGCCAGCAGTCCCTTGTCGTTAGAGGGGCCCCAGCATTTT	CASSPLSLEGPQHF
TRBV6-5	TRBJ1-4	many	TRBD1	TGTGCCAGCAGGGACAGGGCCGAAAAACTGTTTTTT	CASRDRAEKLFF
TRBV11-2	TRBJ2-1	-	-	TGTGCCAGCAGCTTAGATCCGGGGTGGGGGGAGCAGTTCTTC	CASSLDPGWGEQFF
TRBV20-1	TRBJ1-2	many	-	TGCAGTGCGAGTGCCGGAGGGGGGGGCTACACCTTC	CSASAGGGGYTF
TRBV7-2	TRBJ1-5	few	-	TGTGCCAGCAGCTTGGGCGAATTAATCCAGCCCCAGCATTTT	CASSLGELIQPQHF
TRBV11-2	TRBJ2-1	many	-	TGTGCCAGCAGCATTCCCGGGCCGGCTTTTTCCTACAATGAGCAGTTCTTC	CASSIPGPAFSYNEQFF
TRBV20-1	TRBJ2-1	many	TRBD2	TGCAGTGCTAGCCCCCCTAGCGGGATATACAATGAGCAGTTCTTC	CSASPPSGIYNEQFF
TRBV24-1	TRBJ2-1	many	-	TGTGCCACCAGTGACCCCGAGAGCGGACAGCGGAATGAGCAGTTCTTC	CATSDPESGQRNEQFF
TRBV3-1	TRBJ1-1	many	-	TGTGCCAGCAGCCAAAGGCAGTTGAACACTGAAGCTTTCTTT	CASSQRQLNTEAFF
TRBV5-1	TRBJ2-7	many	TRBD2	TGCGCCAGCAGCTTCCTAGCGGGCCTCTCCTACGAGCAGTACTTC	CASSFLAGLSYEQYF
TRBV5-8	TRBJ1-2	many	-	TGTGCCAGCACTCTACAAGGAGCCTATGGCTACACCTTC	CASTLQGAYGYTF
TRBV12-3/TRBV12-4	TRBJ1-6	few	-	TGTGCCAGCAGTCCAGGGCGCTTTGACTCCTATAATTCACCCCTCCACTTT	CASSPGRFDSYNSPLHF